This T cell receptor beta chain was sequenced in a study of T cells in localized non-small cell lung cancer. Study-wide results and caveats: Of the top 100 tumor clones, median roughly 60 were in adjacent lung, over 25 among its top 100.

Data came from immunoSEQ multiplex PCR; TCRdb stores just in-frame clones and leaves some out. Of roughly 2,000 clones listed, 25% to 30% are singletons. This clone turned up a few times. What it recognizes is unknown. CDR1 and CDR2 from the germline V gene are MNHGY and SAAAGT. J lost 1 base, V lost 2 bases, and 5 bases had no gene match. CDR3 length: 16 residues. The chain carries TRBV6-8 and TRBJ2-7; 10 bases are shared with TRBD2. This TCR derives from a woman aged 40-69 years with stage I lung adenocarcinoma. Specimen: lung tumor tissue, collected before any cancer treatment. Here the CDR3 DNA reads TGTGCCAGCAGTTACCGAAGACTAGCGGGTTCCTACGAGCAGTACTTC. It specifies CASSYRRLAGSYEQYF.